This section outlines one T cell receptor beta chain sequence together with its context. Its antigen is unidentified. These data come from a study of beta chain features in type 1 diabetes. Study overall: Age, gender and cell yields were alike across patients and healthy donors.

V was cut by 5 bases and J by 0 bases, with 8 bases left in between. From germline, CDR1 is KGHSH and CDR2 LQKENI. The CDR3 is 15 residues long. Overall study findings and caveats: Junctions at VDJ sites from type 1 diabetes patients had fewer insertions and more deletions. Shortening that was moderate but significant affected the TCRB CDR3s of Type 1 diabetes patients in all four CD4+ subsets. HLA influence on TCRB rearrangement stayed unresolved here.

Sequencing targeted expressed TCRB transcripts, as all isolated RNA had been reverse transcribed. Method: immunoSEQ multiplex PCR; TCRdb's copy keeps in-frame clones and lacks some. The data show over 150,000 clones, with roughly 8% seen just once and 0.5% held by the top ten. Via CD45RO/CCR7/CD25/CD127/CD95/CD27, cells of the CD4+ naive, central memory, regulatory and stem cell-like memory subsets were sorted. The genes are TRBV18 and TRBJ1-6; no clear D. Sequencing was done on a sample of central memory CD4+ T cells from blood. The sequence was obtained from a man between 18 and 29 years old with type 1 diabetes. The DNA of the CDR3 is TGTGCCAGCTCAGCGCTCCCCTCCTATAATTCACCCCTCCACTTT. Its protein product is CASSALPSYNSPLHF.